This T cell receptor (beta chain) was retrieved from a study of cytomegalovirus exposure and HLA in healthy donors. About the research overall: Researchers found that 81% of 350 to 500 genotyped donors fell within the Caucasian-associated ancestry cluster.

The CDR3 has 13 amino acids. V was shortened by 2 bases and J by 6 bases, with 10 bases between the two germline ends. Germline lookup yields CDR1 MNHNS and CDR2 SASEGT. In its sample, this clone was seen a few times. Primers included in the PCR were 60 Vbeta and 13 Jbeta primers. Here immunoSEQ multiplex PCR was the method, and the copy in TCRdb shows in-frame clones only, minus some. The sample consists of a few hundred thousand clones, around 80% of them appearing once. The sequenced material came from PBMCs. The receptor's source is a woman between 55 and 75 years old in good health and CMV-seropositive. V usage is TRBV6-1 and J usage is TRBJ1-1, with D maybe TRBD1 (6 bases). The CDR3 sequence: CASSERGRAEAFF. In DNA form, the CDR3 reads TGTGCCAGCAGTGAAAGGGGGAGAGCTGAAGCTTTCTTT.